This T cell receptor beta chain appears in the sequencing data of a study of siplizumab effects on memory and regulatory T cells. TCRdb keeps only in-frame clones here, not all; method: immunoSEQ multiplex PCR. The table shows 100,000 to 120,000 clones, with about nine tenths occurring only once. Germline V gives CDR1 SGHRS, CDR2 YFSETQ. The CDR3 sequence is 14 residues long. V shed 4 bases, J shed 4 bases, and the junction held 7 bases outside the gene matches. This TCR was sampled from a human donor in good health. V gene TRBV5-1 combines with J gene TRBJ2-5; 7 bases align to TRBD1. Sample: CD4+ T cells sorted from blood. The CDR3 here is CASSPGQMGETQYF. CDR3 nucleotide sequence: TGCGCCAGCAGCCCGGGACAGATGGGAGAGACCCAGTACTTC.